The rows below give T cell receptor beta chains drawn from one sample of a study of chemoradiotherapy in HPV16-positive cancers. TCRdb keeps only in-frame clones here, not all; method: immunoSEQ multiplex PCR. The repertoire holds roughly 12,000 clones, with about three fifths as singletons. Sampling was done from a patient who underwent chemoradiotherapy. Source of these receptors: a human donor with HPV-associated anogenital cancer. Both conserved end residues are part of each CDR3. D genes are given only for firm matches. Rows may omit the clone size; those that give it use once, few, many or a size class.

V gene	clone size	D gene	J gene	CDR3 DNA	CDR3 protein
TRBV6-1	NA	NA	TRBJ1-5	TGTGCCAGCAGTTCCGGGTCGGGGATGAATCAGCCCCAGCATTTT	CASSSGSGMNQPQHF
TRBV30	NA	NA	TRBJ2-2	TGTGCCGGGACTCCACAGGGGAACACCGGGGAGCTGTTTTTT	CAGTPQGNTGELFF
TRBV9	NA	NA	TRBJ2-7	TGTGCCAGCAGCGTAGGCCCCGGACTTGGCGAGCAGTACTTC	CASSVGPGLGEQYF
TRBV6-5	NA	NA	TRBJ1-5	TGTGCCAGCAGGCCCTCTGTAAATAGCAATCAGCCCCAGCATTTT	CASRPSVNSNQPQHF
TRBV11-3	NA	NA	TRBJ1-1	TGTGCCAGCCAAGCCCGGTTTCGAGGGGCTGAAGCTTTCTTT	CASQARFRGAEAFF
TRBV5-6	NA	TRBD1	TRBJ2-1	TGTGCCAGCACCACTTCCGGGACAGGGGCGTTAAATGAGCAGTTCTTC	CASTTSGTGALNEQFF
TRBV7-2	NA	TRBD2	TRBJ2-1	TGTGCCAGCAGCTTCGGTTTCGGCGGGGGGGCCGGTAATGAGCAGTTCTTC	CASSFGFGGGAGNEQFF
TRBV29-1	few	NA	TRBJ2-1	TGCAGCGTGAGTGATTCCGGGACCGTCTCCTACAATGAGCAGTTCTTC	CSVSDSGTVSYNEQFF
TRBV15	NA	TRBD1	TRBJ2-1	TGTGCCACCAGCAGAGATCAGGTGACAGGGACCAATGAGCAGTTCTTC	CATSRDQVTGTNEQFF
TRBV18	NA	NA	TRBJ2-7	TGTGCCAGCTCACCCTGGGAAATCACCTACGAGCAGTACTTC	CASSPWEITYEQYF
TRBV6-5	NA	NA	TRBJ1-1	TGTGCCAGCAGTTCTCCCGCAGGGGAAGGCACTGAAGCTTTCTTT	CASSSPAGEGTEAFF
TRBV4-1	large	NA	TRBJ1-2	TGCGCCAGCAGCCAAATGGGGCTTTATGGCTACACCTTC	CASSQMGLYGYTF
TRBV11-2	NA	NA	TRBJ2-1	TGTGCCAGCAGCTGGGCTAGGTACAATGAGCAGTTCTTC	CASSWARYNEQFF
TRBV28	once	NA	TRBJ1-2	TGTGCCAGCAGTGGCAGCCTAGAGGGCTACACCTTC	CASSGSLEGYTF
TRBV4-1	NA	TRBD1	TRBJ2-2	TGCGCCAGCAGCTTCGGGACAGGGGGAACCGGGGAGCTGTTTTTT	CASSFGTGGTGELFF
TRBV1	NA	NA	TRBJ1-3	TGCACCAGCAGCCAAGCCTTACAATCTGGGACAGGGAGCTCTGGAAACACCATATATTTT	CTSSQALQSGTGSSGNTIYF
TRBV7-3	NA	NA	TRBJ1-2	TGTGCCAGCAGCCCCAGTCCGGACTATGGCTACACCTTC	CASSPSPDYGYTF
TRBV5-1	few	TRBD1	TRBJ1-5	TGCGCCAGCGGGACAGGGGATAGCAATCAGCCCCAGCATTTT	CASGTGDSNQPQHF
TRBV6-6	few	NA	TRBJ1-1	TGTGCCAGCAGCCGCAGGGGAAGTGGCACTGAAGCTTTCTTT	CASSRRGSGTEAFF
TRBV5-1	NA	NA	TRBJ2-7	TGCGCCAGCAGCTCGGGACTCTCCTACGAGCAGTACTTC	CASSSGLSYEQYF
TRBV27	NA	TRBD2	TRBJ2-1	TGTGCCAGCAGTTTTGGCGGGGGGGCGGGCAATGAGCAGTTCTTC	CASSFGGGAGNEQFF
TRBV19	NA	TRBD1	TRBJ2-4	TGTGCCAGTAGTATACTGCCAGGGGGTGCCAAAAACATTCAGTACTTC	CASSILPGGAKNIQYF
TRBV5-1	NA	NA	TRBJ2-7	TGCGCCAGCAGCTTTACAGGGCCTTCATCCTACGAGCAGTACTTC	CASSFTGPSSYEQYF
TRBV6-6	few	TRBD1	TRBJ1-5	TGTGCCAGCAGGTCATCGACAGGGAGCAATCAGCCCCAGCATTTT	CASRSSTGSNQPQHF
TRBV18	once	TRBD2	TRBJ2-7	TGTGCCAGCTCACCCGGGACTACCGCCGAGCAGTACTTC	CASSPGTTAEQYF
TRBV6-1	NA	TRBD1	TRBJ2-7	TGTGCCAGCACAACCTCCGGGACAGTCTACGAGCAGTACTTC	CASTTSGTVYEQYF
TRBV7-2	NA	NA	TRBJ1-5	TGTGCCAGCAGTCTAAGGTTATTGGGGGATCAGCCCCAGCATTTT	CASSLRLLGDQPQHF
TRBV9	NA	NA	TRBJ2-3	TGTGCCAGCAGCCCGCTCCAGAGCACAGATACGCAGTATTTT	CASSPLQSTDTQYF
TRBV7-3	NA	NA	TRBJ1-1	TGTGCCAGCAGCTTGTCAGGGGACACTGAAGCTTTCTTT	CASSLSGDTEAFF
TRBV4-1	NA	NA	TRBJ2-5	TGCGCCAGCGGGAGGGGGGAGACCCAGTACTTC	CASGRGETQYF
TRBV28	NA	NA	TRBJ2-7	TGTGCCAGCAGCCCGGCCGGAGGGCAGAGCTACGAGCAGTACTTC	CASSPAGGQSYEQYF
TRBV7-9	NA	NA	TRBJ2-2	TGTGCCAGCAGCCCCCCTAGTCGGGTAACCGGGGAGCTGTTTTTT	CASSPPSRVTGELFF
TRBV11-3	NA	TRBD1	TRBJ2-7	TGTGCCAGCAGCAGCCCGACAGGGGCCTACGAGCAGTACTTC	CASSSPTGAYEQYF
TRBV5-1	few	NA	TRBJ1-1	TGCGCCAGCAGCGGTTCAAGGGTCGGCACTGAAGCTTTCTTT	CASSGSRVGTEAFF
TRBV18	few	NA	TRBJ2-5	TGTGCCAGCTCACCCCGGATGGGGGAGACCCAGTACTTC	CASSPRMGETQYF
TRBV11-2	NA	NA	TRBJ1-1	TGTGCCAGCAGCTTAGATATTACAAACACTGAAGCTTTCTTT	CASSLDITNTEAFF